This is a list of T cell receptor beta chains from one sample in a study of vaccination effects on CD4 cells after COVID-19. The table came from immunoSEQ multiplex PCR; TCRdb's copy has only in-frame clones and leaves some out. The sample lists 50,000 to 70,000 clones; under 85% were seen once. No antigens are known for them. This specimen was CD4+ T cells from PBMCs cultured without peptide, taken before COVID-19 vaccination. These receptors originate from a human donor who had a prior SARS-CoV-2 infection. Both conserved end residues are part of each CDR3. Fields, in order: J gene, V gene, clone size, D gene, CDR3 protein, CDR3 DNA. The D gene is left open where the match is weak. Size is stated for part of the rows, as once, few or many counts, or as a class when the clone is expanded.

TRBJ1-1,TRBV4-3,.,.,CASSQDVMQENTEAFF,TGCGCCAGCAGCCAAGATGTAATGCAGGAGAACACTGAAGCTTTCTTT
TRBJ1-6,TRBV15,.,.,CATTRGGYNSPLHF,TGTGCCACCACACGCGGGGGATATAATTCACCCCTCCACTTT
TRBJ2-5,TRBV3-1/TRBV3-2,.,.,CASSQGATVETQYF,TGTGCCAGCAGCCAAGGGGCTACAGTGGAGACCCAGTACTTC
TRBJ2-1,TRBV4-1,.,TRBD2,CASSPTLLAGGSYNEQFF,TGCGCCAGCAGCCCTACCTTACTAGCGGGGGGCTCCTACAATGAGCAGTTCTTC
TRBJ2-5,TRBV7-9,.,TRBD1,CASIRDSQETQYF,TGTGCCAGCATCCGGGACAGCCAAGAGACCCAGTACTTC
TRBJ2-1,TRBV2,.,TRBD2,CASTGVLAGGNEQFF,TGTGCCAGCACCGGAGTTCTAGCGGGAGGAAATGAGCAGTTCTTC
TRBJ2-3,TRBV5-1,.,.,CASSLGAGHTDTQYF,TGCGCCAGCAGCTTGGGGGCGGGACACACAGATACGCAGTATTTT
TRBJ1-2,TRBV16,few,.,CASSLYGQFTF,TGTGCCAGCAGCCTCTATGGACAGTTCACCTTC
TRBJ1-4,TRBV29-1,.,.,CSVGQSNEKLFF,TGCAGCGTTGGACAGAGTAATGAAAAACTGTTTTTT
TRBJ2-3,TRBV7-8,.,.,CASSLIIRGRDTQYF,TGTGCCAGCAGCTTAATCATTCGGGGGCGGGATACGCAGTATTTT
TRBJ2-3,TRBV18,.,TRBD1,CASSPRTGWADTQYF,TGTGCCAGCTCACCACGGACAGGGTGGGCAGATACGCAGTATTTT
TRBJ2-2,TRBV3-1/TRBV3-2,.,TRBD1,CASSQGWTGHTGELFF,TGTGCCAGCAGCCAAGGGTGGACAGGGCACACCGGGGAGCTGTTTTTT
TRBJ1-3,TRBV4-3,.,.,CASSQDRDSSGNTIYF,TGCGCCAGCAGCCAAGATAGGGATAGCTCTGGAAACACCATATATTTT
TRBJ2-6,TRBV5-4,.,.,CASISGGAGGANVLTF,TGTGCCAGCATCAGCGGTGGGGCGGGGGGGGCCAACGTCCTGACTTTC
TRBJ1-1,TRBV20-1,.,.,CSATGNTEAFF,TGCAGTGCTACAGGGAACACTGAAGCTTTCTTT
TRBJ2-5,TRBV18,.,.,CASSRGRETQYF,TGTGCCAGCTCACGGGGGCGGGAGACCCAGTACTTC
TRBJ2-5,TRBV25-1,.,.,CASSDRGAGETQYF,TGTGCCAGCAGTGATCGGGGGGCCGGGGAGACCCAGTACTTC
TRBJ2-5,TRBV18,.,.,CASSWEKETQYF,TGTGCCAGCTCATGGGAAAAGGAGACCCAGTACTTC
TRBJ2-3,TRBV11-3,.,.,CASSIGGPGVDTQYF,TGTGCCAGCAGCATAGGGGGGCCGGGCGTAGATACGCAGTATTTT
TRBJ2-5,TRBV5-5,.,.,CASSFSPLGQETQYF,TGTGCCAGCAGCTTCTCCCCCCTGGGGCAAGAGACCCAGTACTTC
TRBJ2-3,TRBV9,.,.,CASSVGVSTDTQYF,TGTGCCAGCAGCGTAGGTGTCAGCACAGATACGCAGTATTTT
TRBJ1-2,TRBV27,few,TRBD1,CASSRTGGSGYTF,TGTGCCAGCAGTCGAACAGGGGGCTCTGGCTACACCTTC
TRBJ1-1,TRBV14,.,TRBD1,CASSVQGAEAFF,TGTGCCAGCAGCGTGCAGGGGGCCGAGGCTTTCTTT
TRBJ2-1,TRBV27,.,.,CASSLSRLVGEQFF,TGTGCCAGCAGTTTATCGAGACTAGTCGGTGAGCAGTTCTTC
TRBJ2-6,TRBV7-3,once,.,CASSLTSGANVLTF,TGTGCCAGCAGCTTAACATCTGGGGCCAACGTCCTGACTTTC
TRBJ2-5,TRBV5-1,.,.,CASSLDPAEETQYF,TGCGCCAGCAGCTTGGATCCAGCAGAAGAGACCCAGTACTTC
TRBJ1-2,TRBV9,.,TRBD1,CASSAGTGHYGYTF,TGTGCCAGCAGCGCCGGGACAGGGCACTATGGCTACACCTTC
TRBJ2-2,TRBV18,once,TRBD2,CASSTAGGFNGELFF,TGTGCCAGCTCGACAGCGGGAGGCTTCAACGGGGAGCTGTTTTTT
TRBJ1-2,TRBV27,.,TRBD1,CARRTGDHGYTF,TGTGCCAGGAGGACAGGGGACCATGGCTACACCTTC
TRBJ2-5,TRBV11-3,.,.,CASSPWTSFGETQYF,TGTGCCAGCAGCCCTTGGACCTCTTTCGGGGAGACCCAGTACTTC
TRBJ2-2,TRBV27,.,.,CASRAWANTGELFF,TGTGCCAGCAGGGCTTGGGCGAACACCGGGGAGCTGTTTTTT
TRBJ2-3,TRBV6-2/TRBV6-3,.,TRBD2,CASSRPGTSGTDTQYF,TGTGCCAGCAGCCGCCCCGGGACTAGCGGCACAGATACGCAGTATTTT
TRBJ2-7,TRBV5-6,.,TRBD2,CASSFGSTSGTYEQYF,TGTGCCAGCAGCTTTGGGTCGACTAGCGGGACGTACGAGCAGTACTTC
TRBJ2-3,TRBV18,.,.,CASSPPAGWGDTQYF,TGTGCCAGCTCACCACCAGCTGGGTGGGGAGATACGCAGTATTTT
TRBJ2-5,TRBV3-1/TRBV3-2,.,TRBD2,CASSRPGAGEETQYF,TGTGCCAGCAGCCGCCCCGGGGCGGGGGAAGAGACCCAGTACTTC
TRBJ1-5,TRBV6-2/TRBV6-3,.,.,CASSRWLGTPGRNQPQHF,TGTGCCAGCAGCCGATGGCTTGGCACGCCGGGACGCAATCAGCCCCAGCATTTT
TRBJ2-3,TRBV5-1,.,.,CASSLVGTGITDTQYF,TGCGCCAGCAGCTTGGTCGGGACGGGCATCACAGATACGCAGTATTTT
TRBJ2-1,TRBV4-1,.,TRBD2,CASSQFPGTSGNNEQFF,TGCGCCAGCAGCCAATTCCCCGGGACTAGCGGCAACAATGAGCAGTTCTTC
TRBJ2-7,TRBV2,.,.,CASSEQAYEQYF,TGTGCCAGCAGTGAACAGGCCTACGAGCAGTACTTC
TRBJ1-1,TRBV5-1,.,.,CASSLQSRTEAFF,TGCGCCAGCAGCTTACAGAGTCGAACTGAAGCTTTCTTT
TRBJ1-6,TRBV7-2,few,.,CASSLSLSSYNSPLHF,TGTGCCAGCAGCTTATCTCTAAGCTCCTATAATTCACCCCTCCACTTT
TRBJ1-5,TRBV9,.,.,CASSPSSYSNQPQHF,TGTGCCAGCAGCCCCTCCAGTTATAGCAATCAGCCCCAGCATTTT
TRBJ2-7,TRBV27,.,TRBD2,CASSRTSFAYEQYF,TGTGCCAGCAGTCGGACTAGCTTTGCCTACGAGCAGTACTTC
TRBJ2-5,TRBV18,few,TRBD1,CASSPPGQSYQETQYF,TGTGCCAGCTCACCACCGGGACAGTCGTACCAAGAGACCCAGTACTTC
TRBJ1-1,TRBV6-5,.,.,CASIRGSTEAFF,TGTGCCAGCATTCGCGGGAGCACTGAAGCTTTCTTT
TRBJ1-2,TRBV2,.,TRBD1,CASRDRGFGYTF,TGTGCCAGCAGGGACAGGGGGTTTGGCTACACCTTC
TRBJ1-4,TRBV6-4,once,.,CASSQQPPTNEKLFF,TGTGCCAGCAGTCAACAGCCTCCAACTAATGAAAAACTGTTTTTT
TRBJ1-2,TRBV10-3,once,.,CAISKGENYGYTF,TGTGCCATCTCAAAGGGGGAGAACTATGGCTACACCTTC
TRBJ1-6,TRBV6-1,.,.,CASSEMSANSPLHF,TGTGCCAGCAGTGAAATGTCGGCAAATTCACCCCTCCACTTT
TRBJ2-1,TRBV9,.,TRBD2,CASSVVRLAGPDEQFF,TGTGCCAGCAGCGTAGTGAGACTAGCGGGTCCCGATGAGCAGTTCTTC
TRBJ1-4,TRBV4-2,.,.,CASSQALRGWEKLFF,TGTGCCAGCAGCCAAGCTCTCAGGGGTTGGGAAAAACTGTTTTTT
TRBJ1-1,TRBV30,.,.,CAWSVFKEAFF,TGTGCCTGGAGTGTGTTTAAAGAAGCTTTCTTT
TRBJ1-2,TRBV5-6,few,.,CASSLASGMGYTF,TGTGCCAGCAGCTTGGCTTCAGGGATGGGCTACACCTTC
TRBJ1-5,TRBV30,.,.,CAWSRWGVKQPQHF,TGTGCCTGGAGTCGATGGGGGGTTAAGCAGCCCCAGCATTTT